The entry below describes one T cell receptor beta chain. Its antigen is still unknown. No much larger clone exists at a distance of one base, and base qualities are not known. Using the deep immunoSEQ assay, multiplex PCR amplified TCR CDR3 regions from genomic DNA. Genomic DNA extracted from each cell subset was distributed evenly over all wells of several immunoSEQ 96-well plates, and each plate served as one replicate. For sorted subsets, approximately 210 ng genomic DNA, equal to 30,000 or so T cell genomes, was loaded into each replicate PCR. Purified libraries were measured with a Qubit 3.0 fluorometer, size-checked on a Bioanalyzer 2100, and measured again with the KAPA Library Quantification kit. Each immunoSEQ 96-well plate was sequenced on its own single-read 150-cycle Illumina NextSeq 550 flow cell. Per the source publication's procedure: The immunoSEQ output contained only junctional sequences without quality scores, so filtering could not match that applied to full-length reads. Sequences were annotated with PyIR, a Python wrapper for IgBLAST v1.9, using IMGT germline references to assign V/J genes and CDR3. Reads with weak V/J assignments (E-value above 1e-6), missing CDR3, stop codons, out-of-frame junctions, or ambiguous translated residues were removed. V3J clonotypes were defined as sequences sharing an identical inferred V gene, J gene, and CDR3 amino acid sequence. Percentage overlap between repertoires was calculated by dividing the number of shared unique clonotypes by the size of the smaller repertoire. Richness of each repertoire was evaluated using RTK rarefaction, the Chao1 estimator, and Recon v2.1 estimates of unobserved clonotypes. Generation probabilities were computed with OLGA for all TCRbeta clonotypes obtained by the gDNA method from several donors. The clones in this table, taken by TCRdb from immuneACCESS, are in-frame only. Not every clone is retained; where verified, under half of the shortfall comes from an unresolved V gene, and the cause of the rest is unknown. That table is the source of V, J and clone size, and D and trimming were worked out from the DNA. This sample gives roughly 200,000 clones in total; 60% to 75% of them show up just once. The ten largest clonotypes hold over 9.5% of the sample.

This record belongs to a study of shared clonotypes between healthy human individuals (dated by TCRdb to 2018 to 2020). Background for the entire study: A couple of women and a few men aged 18 to 49 years were included in the cohort. Blood TCR repertoires of about five healthy adults were deeply sequenced to estimate repertoire size and the extent of clonotype sharing between individuals. To increase sequencing depth and limit assay-specific biases, different laboratories used diverse techniques to prepare libraries and sequence TCR repertoires. For each donor, CD4 naive and CD4 memory were each given three plates, CD8 naive was given two plates, and CD8 memory was given one plate. Each donor's leukapheresis produced roughly between roughly 0.94 and 9.5 billion PBMCs. The full study reports these points: Higher generation probabilities were observed for clonotypes shared by all four sorted-subset donors than for non-shared clonotypes. Only blood was sampled, and tissue TCR repertoires likely differ from those in blood. Pairwise subsampling indicated that sequencing depth was expected to affect the degree of clonotype sharing among donors. Even with the large sequencing depth, rarefaction of the sorted-subset datasets indicated that sequencing was incomplete. Larger estimated clonotype richness was generally found for naive subsets than for memory subsets. Because the study included only a small number of donors, the genetic and exposure-history diversity represented was limited. Across a few donors, approximately 4.6% of naive CD4, roughly 3.5% of naive CD8, around 2.5% of memory CD4, and about 0.44% of memory CD8 clonotypes were shared.

Inclusive of the bounding cysteine and phenylalanine, the CDR3 is 15 residues long. Solely the CDR3 DNA is kept, with 45 bases framed from the first base. V gives up 3 bases and J gives up 4 bases, and the segment between their germline ends measures 16 bases. Sequences SGHAT (CDR1) and FQNNGV (CDR2) are obtained from the germline V gene. The donors were healthy, HIV-negative adults with no recently reported acute infections or vaccinations. Only Caucasian adults living in Nashville, Tennessee, USA were represented among the donors. CD4+ T cells were enriched through magnetic negative selection, after which naive cells were positively selected on CD45RA and the remaining negative fraction served as the memory subset. Blood was collected by leukapheresis, and PBMCs were isolated by Ficoll-Histopaque density gradient centrifugation and then cryopreserved in liquid nitrogen vapor phase. Analytical flow cytometry was used to check the purity and quantity of every magnetically sorted T cell population. From each sorted fraction, genomic DNA was isolated and quantified by UV absorbance on a Nanodrop 2000c.

Material for sequencing was memory CD4+ T cells sorted from blood. Interpreted using the paper, the cell subset or site label stands for: CD45RA-negative fraction. The chain links TRBV11-2 with TRBJ2-7, with TRBD1 as a weak D call on 6 bases. This clonotype originated in a man younger than 40 in good health. The CDR3 here reads CASSLGQGTYYEQYF. The nucleotide sequence is given as TGTGCCAGCAGCTTGGGTCAGGGGACCTATTACGAGCAGTACTTC.